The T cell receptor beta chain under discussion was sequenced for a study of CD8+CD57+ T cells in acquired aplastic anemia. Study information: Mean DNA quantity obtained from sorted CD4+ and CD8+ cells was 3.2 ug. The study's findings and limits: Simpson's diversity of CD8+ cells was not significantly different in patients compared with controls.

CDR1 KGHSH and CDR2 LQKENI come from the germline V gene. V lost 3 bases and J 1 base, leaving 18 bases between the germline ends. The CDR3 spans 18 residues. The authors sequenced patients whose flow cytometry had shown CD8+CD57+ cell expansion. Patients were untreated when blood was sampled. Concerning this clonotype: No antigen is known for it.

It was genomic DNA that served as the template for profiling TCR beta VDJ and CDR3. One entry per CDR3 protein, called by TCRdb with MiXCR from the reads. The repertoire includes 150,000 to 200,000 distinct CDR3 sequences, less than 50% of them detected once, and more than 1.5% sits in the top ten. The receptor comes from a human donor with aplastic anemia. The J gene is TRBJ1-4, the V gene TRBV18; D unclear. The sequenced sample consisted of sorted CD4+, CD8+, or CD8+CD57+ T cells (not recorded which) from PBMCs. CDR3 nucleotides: TGTGCCAGCTCACCTATTCCTAATTTGCAGCGAACTAATGAAAAACTGTTTTTT. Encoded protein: CASSPIPNLQRTNEKLFF.